This T cell receptor beta chain is drawn from a study of shared clonotypes between healthy human individuals. Study-wide background: CD4 naive cells filled three plates per donor, CD4 memory three, CD8 naive two and CD8 memory one.

CDR1 is SGHTS, CDR2 YDEGEE, per germline. The V and J ends lost 4 bases and 9 bases respectively, with 17 bases between them. The length of the CDR3 is 14 residues. Sequencing was performed with immunoSEQ multiplex PCR; in TCRdb, only in-frame clones are kept and a portion is missing. The sample includes around 550,000 clones, 90% to 95% of them seen just once. Study-level findings and limits: A few donors had 4% to 5% of their naive CD4 clonotypes in common.

In the naive CD8 group, cells lacked CD45RO and were positively selected for CCR7, so terminally differentiated effector memory CD45RA+ cells were left out. Notes on this clone: Antigen specificity is unknown.

The TCR comes from a woman in her 30s in good health. The sequencing input was naive CD8+ T cells sorted from blood. The chain links TRBV5-8 to TRBJ2-1; weak D call: TRBD2 (6 bases). This CDR3 reads CASSPGAGLGEQFF. The CDR3 region has the DNA TGTGCCAGCAGCCCTGGCGCGGGGTTAGGTGAGCAGTTCTTC.